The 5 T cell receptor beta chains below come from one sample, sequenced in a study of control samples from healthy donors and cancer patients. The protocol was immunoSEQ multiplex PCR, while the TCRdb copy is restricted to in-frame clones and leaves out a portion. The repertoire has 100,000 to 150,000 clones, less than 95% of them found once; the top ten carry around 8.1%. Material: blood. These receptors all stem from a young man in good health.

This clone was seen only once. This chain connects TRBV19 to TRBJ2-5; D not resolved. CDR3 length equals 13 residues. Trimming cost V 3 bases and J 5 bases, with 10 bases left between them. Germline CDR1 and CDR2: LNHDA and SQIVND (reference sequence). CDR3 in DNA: TGTGCCAGTAGTATCGCCCTGGCCGAGACCCAGTACTTC. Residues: CASSIALAETQYF. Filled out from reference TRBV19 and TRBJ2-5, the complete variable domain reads DGGITQSPKYLFRKEGQNVTLSCEQNLNHDAMYWYRQDPGQGLRLIYYSQIVNDFQKGDIAEGYSVSREKKESFPLTVTSAQKNPTAFYLCASSIALAETQYFGPGTRLLVL.

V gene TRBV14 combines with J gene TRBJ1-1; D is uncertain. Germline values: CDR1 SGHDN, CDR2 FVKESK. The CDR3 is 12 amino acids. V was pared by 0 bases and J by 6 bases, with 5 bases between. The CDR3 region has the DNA TGTGCCAGCAGCCAAGACCCATCTGAAGCTTTCTTT. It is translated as CASSQDPSEAFF.

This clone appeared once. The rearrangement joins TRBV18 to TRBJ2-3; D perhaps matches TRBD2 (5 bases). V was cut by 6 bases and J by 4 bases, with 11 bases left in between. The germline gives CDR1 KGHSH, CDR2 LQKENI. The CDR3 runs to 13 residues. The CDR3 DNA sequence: TGTGCCAGCTCCCTCCCCGGGGCAGATACGCAGTATTTT. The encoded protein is CASSLPGADTQYF. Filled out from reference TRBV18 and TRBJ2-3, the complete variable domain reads NAGVMQNPRHLVRRRGQEARLRCSPMKGHSHVYWYRQLPEEGLKFMVYLQKENIIDESGMPKERFSAEFPKEGPSILRIQQVVRGDSAAYFCASSLPGADTQYFGPGTRLTVL.

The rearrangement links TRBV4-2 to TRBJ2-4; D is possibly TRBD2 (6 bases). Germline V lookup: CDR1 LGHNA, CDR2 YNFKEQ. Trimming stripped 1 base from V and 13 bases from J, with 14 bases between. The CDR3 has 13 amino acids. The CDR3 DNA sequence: TGTGCCAGCAGCCAAGGTGGTCCGGACTACCAGTACTTC. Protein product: CASSQGGPDYQYF.

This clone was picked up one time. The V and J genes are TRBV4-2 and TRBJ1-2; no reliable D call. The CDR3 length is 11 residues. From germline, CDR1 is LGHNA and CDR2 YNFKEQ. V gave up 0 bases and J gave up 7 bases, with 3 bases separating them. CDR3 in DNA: TGTGCCAGCAGCCAAGAAGGTGGCTACACCTTC. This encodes CASSQEGGYTF.